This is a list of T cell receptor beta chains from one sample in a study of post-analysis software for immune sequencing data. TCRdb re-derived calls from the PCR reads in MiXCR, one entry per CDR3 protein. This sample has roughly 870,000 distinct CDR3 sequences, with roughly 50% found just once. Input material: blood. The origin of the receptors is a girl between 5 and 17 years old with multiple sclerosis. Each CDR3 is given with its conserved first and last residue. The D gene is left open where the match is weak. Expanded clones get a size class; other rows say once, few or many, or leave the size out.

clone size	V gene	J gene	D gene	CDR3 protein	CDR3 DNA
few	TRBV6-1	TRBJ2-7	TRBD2	CASIKTSGRGYEQYF	TGTGCCAGCATTAAGACTAGCGGGAGGGGTTACGAGCAGTACTTC
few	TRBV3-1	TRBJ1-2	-	CASSPLADSRGYTF	TGTGCCAGCAGCCCATTGGCGGACAGCCGGGGCTACACCTTC
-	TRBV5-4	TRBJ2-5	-	CASSLRGRTQYF	TGTGCCAGCAGCTTGCGGGGGCGGACCCAGTACTTC
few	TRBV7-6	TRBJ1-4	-	CASSSPRSKLEKLFF	TGTGCCAGCAGCTCTCCGAGGTCTAAGCTTGAAAAACTGTTTTTT
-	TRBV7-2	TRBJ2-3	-	CASSSQISDTQYF	TGTGCCAGCAGCTCCCAGATTTCGGATACGCAGTATTTT
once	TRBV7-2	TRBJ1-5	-	CASSRTVGQPQHF	TGTGCCAGCTCCAGGACGGTAGGTCAGCCCCAGCATTTT
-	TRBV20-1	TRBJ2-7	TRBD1	CSASGTGEYEQYF	TGCAGTGCTTCCGGGACAGGGGAGTACGAGCAGTACTTC
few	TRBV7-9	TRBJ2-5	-	CASSLVGRGIETQYF	TGTGCCAGCAGCTTAGTAGGGCGCGGGATCGAGACCCAGTACTTC
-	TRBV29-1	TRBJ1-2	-	CSVGYRAANYGYTF	TGCAGCGTTGGTTACAGGGCGGCTAACTATGGCTACACCTTC
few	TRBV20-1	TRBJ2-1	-	CSANYWAYNEQFF	TGCAGTGCGAATTACTGGGCCTACAATGAGCAGTTCTTC
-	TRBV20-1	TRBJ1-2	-	CSATAGRSLYGYTF	TGCAGTGCTACCGCGGGCAGGAGTTTATATGGCTACACCTTC
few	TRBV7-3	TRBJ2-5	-	CASSLRAQEETQYF	TGTGCCAGCAGCTTAAGGGCTCAAGAAGAGACCCAGTACTTC
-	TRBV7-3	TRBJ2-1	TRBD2	CASSLTLGLAGNNEQFF	TGTGCCAGCAGCTTAACCCTCGGGCTAGCGGGAAACAATGAGCAGTTCTTC
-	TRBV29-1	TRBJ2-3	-	CSVAGINAEFAYRLILGEYF	TGCAGCGTTGCTGGTATCAACGCAGAGTTTGCATACCGTTTGATCTTGGGGGAGTATTTT
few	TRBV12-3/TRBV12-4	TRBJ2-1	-	CASSPAGDARLEFF	TGTGCCAGCAGCCCTGCCGGGGACGCGAGGTTGGAGTTCTTC
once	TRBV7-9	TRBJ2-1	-	CASSPHQDNEQFF	TGTGCCAGCAGCCCTCATCAGGACAATGAGCAGTTCTTC
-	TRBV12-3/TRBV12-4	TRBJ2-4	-	CASSLRTRAKNIQYF	TGTGCCAGCAGTTTGCGGACTCGGGCCAAAAACATTCAGTACTTC
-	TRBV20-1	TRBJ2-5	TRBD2	CSASGGGLETQYF	TGCAGTGCTAGCGGGGGGGGACTAGAGACCCAGTACTTC
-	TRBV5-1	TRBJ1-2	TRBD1	CASSWDSALYGYTF	TGCGCCAGCAGCTGGGACAGTGCACTTTATGGCTACACCTTC
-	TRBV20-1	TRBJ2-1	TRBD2	CSAGKRGPRDEQFF	TGCAGTGCTGGGAAGCGGGGGCCTCGGGATGAGCAGTTCTTC